This entry lists 2 T cell receptor beta chains sequenced from one sample in a study of blood T cell repertoires in COVID-19. TCRdb keeps only in-frame clones here, not all; method: immunoSEQ multiplex PCR. The data contain over 150,000 clones, around 85% of them singletons. The sequenced sample consisted of PBMCs or T cells enriched from blood (not recorded which). The receptor source for this set is a woman aged 30 to 39 who had recovered from COVID-19.

J is TRBJ2-2 and V is TRBV19; TRBD2 matches 13 bases. CDR1 and CDR2 from the germline V gene are LNHDA and SQIVND (reference sequence). The trim removed 5 bases at V and 4 bases at J, leaving 13 bases unmatched. The length of the CDR3 is 19 residues. The DNA for the CDR3 is TGTGCCAGTAGTCCCCCACTAGCGGGAGGGCCTCAGGCCACCGGGGAGCTGTTTTTT. It encodes CASSPPLAGGPQATGELFF.

CDR3 amino acids: CASSGGLGGYTF. CDR3 bases: TGTGCCAGCTCCGGGGGGCTGGGTGGCTACACCTTC. V gene TRBV28 combines with J gene TRBJ1-2; D is perhaps TRBD1 (6 bases). Per germline, CDR1 MDHEN and CDR2 SYDVKM. V dropped 8 bases and J dropped 7 bases, with 14 bases sitting between them. CDR3 length equals 12 residues.